This T cell receptor (beta chain) was identified in a study of CD8 T cells in ankylosing spondylitis. The CDR3 has 15 residues. The ends were cut back, 3 bases at V and 6 bases at J, with 15 bases in the middle. Preparation of TCR beta libraries was done by quantitative 5'-RACE with molecular barcodes. A single record per CDR3 protein comes from TCRdb applying MiXCR to the 5' RACE reads. The sample lists roughly 440,000 distinct CDR3 sequences; 17% were seen once. This clonotype was found many times. The antigen remains unidentified. Study conclusions and caveats: As reported, disease-linked clones showed significant enrichment in matched ankylosing spondylitis synovial fluid. Some motif variants had been reported before (in reactive arthritis synovial fluid and blood). As for the disease-linked clones, they showed a CD8+ phenotype and occurred at relatively low frequencies in peripheral blood. The study identified a TCR beta motif of several highly homologous variants that appeared characteristic of ankylosing spondylitis blood.

The sequence came from a male donor with ankylosing spondylitis. V is TRBV12-3 or TRBV12-4 and J is TRBJ2-1; no definite D call. The sequencing input was blood, either unsorted or a sorted T cell fraction (not recorded which). CDR3 bases: TGTGCCAGCAGTTTTGGCCAGTCGTGGGGCAATGAGCAGTTCTTC. This sequence encodes CASSFGQSWGNEQFF.